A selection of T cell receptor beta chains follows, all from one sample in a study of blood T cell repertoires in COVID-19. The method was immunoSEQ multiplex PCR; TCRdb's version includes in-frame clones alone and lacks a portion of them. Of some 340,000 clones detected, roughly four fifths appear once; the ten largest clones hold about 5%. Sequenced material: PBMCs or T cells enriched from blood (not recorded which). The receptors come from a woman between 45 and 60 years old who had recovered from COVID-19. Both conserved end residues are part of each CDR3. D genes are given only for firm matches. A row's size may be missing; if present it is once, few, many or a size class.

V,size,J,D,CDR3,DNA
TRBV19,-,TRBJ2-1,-,CASSIGGGPYNEQFF,TGTGCCAGTAGTATAGGCGGGGGCCCCTACAATGAGCAGTTCTTC
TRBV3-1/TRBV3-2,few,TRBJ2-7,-,CASSQGRVYEQYF,TGTGCCAGCAGCCAAGGCAGGGTCTACGAGCAGTACTTC
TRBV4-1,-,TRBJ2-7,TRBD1,CASSQDLDRGSWEQYF,TGCGCCAGCAGCCAAGATTTGGACAGGGGTTCTTGGGAGCAGTACTTC
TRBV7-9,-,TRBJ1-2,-,CASSTLGGTYGYTF,TGTGCCAGCAGCACCCTCGGGGGAACCTATGGCTACACCTTC
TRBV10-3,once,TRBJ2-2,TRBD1,CAIKETGGNTGELFF,TGTGCCATCAAGGAGACAGGGGGTAACACCGGGGAGCTGTTTTTT
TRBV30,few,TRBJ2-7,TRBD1,CAWATGANYEQYF,TGTGCCTGGGCGACAGGGGCTAACTACGAGCAGTACTTC
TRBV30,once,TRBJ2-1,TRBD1,CAWTLRTGLVVDEQFF,TGTGCCTGGACTTTAAGGACAGGATTAGTGGTAGATGAGCAGTTCTTC
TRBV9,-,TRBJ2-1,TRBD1,CASSGTGDPYNEQFF,TGTGCCAGCAGCGGAACAGGGGATCCCTACAATGAGCAGTTCTTC
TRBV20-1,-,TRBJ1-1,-,CSASRGHRNTEAFF,TGCAGTGCTAGTAGGGGCCACCGGAACACTGAAGCTTTCTTT
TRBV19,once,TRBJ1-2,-,CASSWTANYGYTF,TGTGCCAGTTCCTGGACAGCTAACTATGGCTACACCTTC
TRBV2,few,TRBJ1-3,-,CASSVQGLTGNTIYF,TGTGCCAGCAGTGTTCAGGGACTCACGGGAAACACCATATATTTT
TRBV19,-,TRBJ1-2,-,CASSRRDRVNYGYTF,TGTGCCAGTAGTAGGCGGGATCGGGTTAACTATGGCTACACCTTC
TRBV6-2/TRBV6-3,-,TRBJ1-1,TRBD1,CASSSPVLGTGDTEAFF,TGTGCCAGCAGTAGCCCCGTTCTGGGGACAGGGGACACTGAAGCTTTCTTT
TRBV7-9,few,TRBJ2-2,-,CASSLLAANTGELFF,TGTGCCAGCAGCTTATTGGCAGCGAACACCGGGGAGCTGTTTTTT
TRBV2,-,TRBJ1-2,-,CASSGTDGRSNYGYTF,TGTGCCAGCAGTGGGACAGACGGACGGAGTAACTATGGCTACACCTTC
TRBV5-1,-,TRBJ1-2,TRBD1,CASATTGGSNGYTF,TGCGCCAGCGCCACGACAGGGGGCTCTAATGGCTACACCTTC
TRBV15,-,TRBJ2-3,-,CATSRDLLVTDTQYF,TGTGCCACCAGCAGAGATTTACTAGTAACAGATACGCAGTATTTT
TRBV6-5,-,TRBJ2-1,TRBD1,CASSYLGGEQFF,TGTGCCAGCAGTTACCTAGGGGGCGAGCAGTTCTTC
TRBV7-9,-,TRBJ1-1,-,CASSFSTKLTEAFF,TGTGCCAGCAGCTTCTCCACAAAATTAACGGAAGCTTTCTTT
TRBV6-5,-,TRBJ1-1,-,CASNRGGADTEAFF,TGTGCCAGCAACCGGGGGGGGGCGGACACTGAAGCTTTCTTT
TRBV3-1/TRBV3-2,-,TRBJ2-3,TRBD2,CASGWWTSRSTDTQYF,TGTGCCAGCGGCTGGTGGACTAGCCGCTCCACAGATACGCAGTATTTT
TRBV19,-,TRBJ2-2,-,CASSIDRVITGELFF,TGTGCCAGTAGTATAGACAGGGTGATCACCGGGGAGCTGTTTTTT
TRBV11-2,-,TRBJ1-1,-,CASSRGGRMNTEAFF,TGTGCCAGCAGCCGCGGCGGGAGGATGAACACTGAAGCTTTCTTT
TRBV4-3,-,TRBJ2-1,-,CASSQDRRTKQFF,TGCGCCAGCAGCCAAGATCGCCGGACTAAGCAGTTCTTC
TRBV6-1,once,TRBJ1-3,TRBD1,CASSEEGAVFPSGNTIYF,TGTGCCAGCAGTGAAGAGGGGGCCGTTTTCCCCTCTGGAAACACCATATATTTT
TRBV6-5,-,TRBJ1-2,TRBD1,CASSAISLGTDGYTF,TGTGCCAGCAGCGCCATCTCTTTAGGGACAGATGGCTACACCTTC
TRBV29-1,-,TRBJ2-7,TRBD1,CSVPGQGAYEQYF,TGCAGCGTCCCGGGACAGGGAGCCTACGAGCAGTACTTC
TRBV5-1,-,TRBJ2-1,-,CASSLAGMSSYNEQFF,TGCGCCAGCAGCTTGGCCGGGATGAGCTCCTACAATGAGCAGTTCTTC
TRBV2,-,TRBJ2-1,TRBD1,CASSGGTGYEQFF,TGTGCCAGCAGTGGAGGGACAGGGTATGAGCAGTTCTTC
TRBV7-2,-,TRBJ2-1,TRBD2,CASSVGGVEEQFF,TGTGCCAGCAGCGTCGGGGGGGTGGAGGAGCAGTTCTTC
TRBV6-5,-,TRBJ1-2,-,CASSYSGATNYGYTF,TGTGCCAGCAGTTACTCGGGGGCAACTAACTATGGCTACACCTTC
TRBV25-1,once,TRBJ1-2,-,CASIAGGAYGYTF,TGTGCCAGCATCGCTGGCGGGGCCTATGGCTACACCTTC
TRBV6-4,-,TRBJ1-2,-,CASSDGGAYGYTF,TGTGCCAGCAGTGACGGGGGGGCATATGGCTACACCTTC
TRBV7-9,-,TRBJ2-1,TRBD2,CASSLDGVAGHEQFF,TGTGCCAGCAGCTTAGATGGGGTAGCGGGCCATGAGCAGTTCTTC
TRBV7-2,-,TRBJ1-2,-,CASRPAQGLLSGYTF,TGTGCCAGCAGGCCGGCGCAGGGACTCTTATCCGGCTACACCTTC
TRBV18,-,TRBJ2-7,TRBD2,CASSPTTSGSREQYF,TGTGCCAGCTCACCGACAACTAGCGGGAGCCGGGAGCAGTACTTC
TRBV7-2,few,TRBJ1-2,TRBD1,CASSGTGALLYYGYTF,TGTGCCAGCAGCGGGACAGGCGCCCTCCTTTACTATGGCTACACCTTC